The present T cell receptor (beta chain) was sequenced within a study of identical twins. This clonotype was seen repeatedly, ten times or more. Via MiXCR, TCRdb re-called the 5' RACE reads, giving one row per CDR3 protein. The table shows some 500,000 distinct CDR3 sequences, with approximately 14% occurring only once. This sample was shared with a second study, whose subject was yellow fever vaccine responses in identical twins.

This TCR came from a woman under 30 in good health. The specimen sequenced was CD4+ T cells sorted from blood.

This CDR3 is CASSLIGNEQFF. In nucleotides, the CDR3 is TGTGCCAGCAGCTTAATCGGAAATGAGCAGTTCTTC. The chain couples TRBV7-8 to TRBJ2-1; D not resolved. The germline gives CDR1 SGHVS, CDR2 FQNEAQ. V was cut by 2 bases and J by 7 bases, with 6 bases left in between. This CDR3 is built from 12 residues.